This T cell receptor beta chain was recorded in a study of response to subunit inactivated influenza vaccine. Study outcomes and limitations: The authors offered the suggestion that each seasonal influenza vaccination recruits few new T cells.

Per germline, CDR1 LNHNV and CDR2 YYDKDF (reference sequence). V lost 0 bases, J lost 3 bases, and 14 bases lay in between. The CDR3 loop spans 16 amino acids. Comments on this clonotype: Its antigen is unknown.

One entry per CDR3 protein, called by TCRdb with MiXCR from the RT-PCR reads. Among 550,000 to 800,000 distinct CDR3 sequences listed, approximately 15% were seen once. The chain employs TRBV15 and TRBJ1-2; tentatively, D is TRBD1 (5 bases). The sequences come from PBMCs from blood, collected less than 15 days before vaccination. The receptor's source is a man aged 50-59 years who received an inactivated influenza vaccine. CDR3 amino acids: CATSRDLWGSDYGYTF. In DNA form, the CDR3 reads TGTGCCACCAGCAGAGATCTCTGGGGGTCCGACTATGGCTACACCTTC. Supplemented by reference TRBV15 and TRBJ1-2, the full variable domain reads DAMVIQNPRYQVTQFGKPVTLSCSQTLNHNVMYWYQQKSSQAPKLLFHYYDKDFNNEADTPDNFQSRRPNTSFCFLDIRSPGLGDTAMYLCATSRDLWGSDYGYTFGSGTRLTVV.